Each of the 23 T cell receptor beta chains below was sequenced from the same sample in a study of blood T cell repertoires in COVID-19. Produced via immunoSEQ multiplex PCR; TCRdb's table is partial and in-frame only. The data show approximately 670,000 clones, with about 90% seen just once and approximately 0.3% held by the top ten. The source material was peripheral blood. The receptors originated from a woman aged 18-29 years with acute or convalescent COVID-19.

In this sample, this clone turned up once. The chain carries TRBV4-2 and TRBJ1-3, with D maybe TRBD1 (6 bases). Germline CDR1 and CDR2: LGHNA and YNFKEQ. The CDR3 runs to 15 residues. Trimming stripped 0 bases from V and 4 bases from J, with 10 bases between. CDR3: CASSQDRGPGNTIYF. The CDR3 DNA reads TGTGCCAGCAGCCAAGACAGGGGCCCGGGAAACACCATATATTTT.

CDR3 sequence reads: CASSQGDRGYLGQPQHF. The CDR3 DNA reads as TGTGCCAGCAGCCAGGGGGACAGGGGTTATTTGGGTCAGCCCCAGCATTTT. The chain has TRBV9 and TRBJ1-5; 10 bases line up with TRBD1. CDR3 size: 17 residues. The germline gives CDR1 SGDLS, CDR2 YYNGEE. V lost 4 bases, J lost 6 bases, and 13 bases stayed unmatched.

This chain uses TRBV15 with TRBJ2-1; D unclear. Germline values: CDR1 LNHNV, CDR2 YYDKDF (reference sequence). V lost 0 bases and J 2 bases, leaving 14 bases between the germline ends. CDR3 length: 17 amino acids. This CDR3 is CATSREVRLLAYNEQFF. The CDR3 nucleotides are TGTGCCACCAGCAGAGAGGTTAGGCTCCTAGCCTACAATGAGCAGTTCTTC.

The chain links TRBV30 to TRBJ1-4; possibly TRBD1 for D (6 bases). Per germline, CDR1 GTSNPN and CDR2 SVGIG (reference sequence). CDR3 length: 16 residues. Trimming left V 3 bases short and J 0 bases short, with 14 bases between. The CDR3 region has the DNA TGTGCCTGGAGGACCGGACAGAGCGCAACTAATGAAAAACTGTTTTTT. Translated: CAWRTGQSATNEKLFF.

The rearrangement links TRBV15 to TRBJ1-2; 8 positions match TRBD1. This CDR3 region has 14 residues. V was pared by 7 bases and J by 0 bases, with 4 bases of the junction left unmatched. CDR1 LNHNV and CDR2 YYDKDF come from the germline V gene (reference sequence). The CDR3 spells CATKKQGANYGYTF. DNA of the CDR3: TGTGCCACCAAAAAACAGGGGGCTAACTATGGCTACACCTTC.

V and J are TRBV18 and TRBJ1-1; tentatively, D is TRBD1 (5 bases). CDR3 length equals 15 residues. CDR1 and CDR2 from the germline V gene are KGHSH and LQKENI. V was clipped by 4 bases and J by 4 bases, with 16 bases between them. The chain's CDR3 is CASSRGGYMSTEAFF. CDR3 coding DNA: TGTGCCAGCTCACGCGGGGGGTATATGAGCACTGAAGCTTTCTTT.

This chain uses TRBV7-9 with TRBJ2-7; TRBD1 agrees at 7 bases. Germline CDR1 reads SEHNR; CDR2 reads FQNEAQ (reference sequence). J gave up 13 bases and V 3 bases, and 12 bases lay outside the gene matches. The CDR3 totals 13 residues. The CDR3 sequence: CASSLLTGVGAYF. For the CDR3, the DNA is TGTGCCAGCAGCTTGCTTACAGGGGTAGGGGCATACTTC.

This chain links TRBV19 with TRBJ1-1; 7 nucleotides align to TRBD1. The CDR3 loop spans 15 amino acids. Germline V gives CDR1 LNHDA, CDR2 SQIVND (reference sequence). V lost 5 bases to trimming and J lost 3 bases; unmatched junction nucleotides: 9. The CDR3 loop is CASSPPVRGHTEAFF. DNA of the CDR3: TGTGCCAGTAGTCCCCCCGTAAGGGGGCACACTGAAGCTTTCTTT.

The gene calls are TRBV6-5 and TRBJ2-1, with D perhaps matching TRBD2 (6 bases). CDR1 MNHEY and CDR2 SVGAGI come from the germline V gene. CDR3 length: 14 amino acids. Trimming shortened V by 4 bases and J by 0 bases, and 7 bases separated the two germline ends. CDR3 loop: CASSLAVSYNEQFF. The DNA for the CDR3 is TGTGCCAGCAGTTTAGCGGTCTCCTACAATGAGCAGTTCTTC.

CDR3 bases: TGTGCCAGCCCCCCGCTGGGGCAGAAGAACACTGAAGCTTTCTTT. This gives the protein CASPPLGQKNTEAFF. The genes are TRBV5-8 and TRBJ1-1; D perhaps matches TRBD1 (5 bases). Looked up from germline, CDR1 is SGHTS and CDR2 is YDEGEE. The CDR3 has 15 amino acids. V was clipped by 7 bases and J by 1 base, with 17 bases between them. Variable domain in full (rest from reference TRBV5-8 and TRBJ1-1): EAGVTQSPTHLIKTRGQQATLRCSPISGHTSVYWYQQALGLGLQFLLWYDEGEERNRGNFPPRFSGRQFPNYSSELNVNALELEDSALYLCASPPLGQKNTEAFFGQGTRLTVV.

This chain joins TRBV15 and TRBJ1-2; D gene ambiguous. V lost 5 bases and J lost 9, with 16 bases in between. Per germline, CDR1 LNHNV and CDR2 YYDKDF (reference sequence). The CDR3 is made up of 13 amino acids. CDR3 nucleotide sequence: TGTGCCACCAGCGGCAGTCCGTTTAGCAGCTACACCTTC. It codes for CATSGSPFSSYTF.

This clone was recorded once. This chain joins TRBV19 and TRBJ2-6; 7 bases agree with TRBD2. This CDR3 region has 16 residues. The ends lost 9 bases at V and 0 bases at J; junction bases unmatched: 8. Looked up from germline, CDR1 is LNHDA and CDR2 is SQIVND (reference sequence). The CDR3 bases are TGTGCCAGCGCGGGACTAATGGTCTCTGGGGCCAACGTCCTGACTTTC. The encoded protein is CASAGLMVSGANVLTF.

This chain uses TRBV7-6 with TRBJ2-5; 9 positions match TRBD2. Germline V gene data show CDR1 as SGHVS and CDR2 as FNYEAQ. The junction had 22 bases not matched to a gene; V was cut back by 10 bases and J by 7 bases. The CDR3 is made up of 17 amino acids. The CDR3 bases are TGTGCCACCTCCCGATGGAGGTTACTAGCGGGCAGACCGACCCAGTACTTC. Amino acids: CATSRWRLLAGRPTQYF.

J is TRBJ1-5 and V is TRBV5-6; weak D call: TRBD1 (5 bases). Trimming removed 3 bases at V and 4 bases at J, with 14 bases between. Germline V gene lookup returns CDR1 SGHDT and CDR2 YYEEEE. The CDR3 is 15 amino acids. CDR3 sequence reads: CASSSWAGGNQPQHF. CDR3 in DNA: TGTGCCAGCAGCTCTTGGGCCGGGGGGAATCAGCCCCAGCATTTT.

This rearrangement joins TRBV12-5 to TRBJ2-1, with a possible D match to TRBD2 (6 bases). Germline V CDR1 and CDR2: LGHNT, FRNRAP. The CDR3 runs 16 residues. Trimming took 5 bases from V and 0 from J, leaving 14 bases between them. In DNA form, the CDR3 reads TGTGCTAGTGGTCCCCAAGCCGGGAGCTCCTACAATGAGCAGTTCTTC. This gives the protein CASGPQAGSSYNEQFF.

The rearrangement links TRBV12-5 to TRBJ1-1; D gene unclear. V lost 4 bases and J lost 4, with 10 bases in between. CDR3 length equals 13 residues. Germline-derived CDR1 and CDR2 are LGHNT and FRNRAP. The DNA for the CDR3 is TGTGCTAGTGGTTGTTGCGGAGTCACTGAAGCTTTCTTT. Translated, it gives CASGCCGVTEAFF.

The genes are TRBV7-9 and TRBJ1-2; no reliable D call. The ends were cut back, 4 bases at V and 6 bases at J, with 3 bases in the middle. Germline assignment: CDR1 SEHNR and CDR2 FQNEAQ (reference sequence). The CDR3 consists of 10 residues. CDR3 DNA: TGTGCCAGCAGCTCCAATGGCTACACCTTC. This sequence encodes CASSSNGYTF.

The V call is TRBV9, the J call TRBJ2-7; TRBD2 matches at 14 bases. The CDR3 has 15 residues. V shed 0 bases, J shed 6 bases, and the junction held 2 bases outside the gene matches. Germline CDR1 and CDR2: SGDLS and YYNGEE. The CDR3 here is CASSVEGTSGSEQYF. The CDR3 nucleotides are TGTGCCAGCAGCGTAGAGGGGACTAGCGGGAGCGAGCAGTACTTC.

The chain couples TRBV19 to TRBJ1-4; 8 positions match TRBD1. The CDR3 runs to 14 residues. With V trimmed by 8 bases and J by 7 bases, 9 bases remained unmatched. Germline V gene data show CDR1 as LNHDA and CDR2 as SQIVND (reference sequence). The CDR3 nucleotides are TGTGCCAGTGGCACGCAGGGGGCTGGTGAAAAACTGTTTTTT. It specifies CASGTQGAGEKLFF.

The chain links TRBV9 to TRBJ2-1, with 7 bases identical to TRBD2. Germline lookup yields CDR1 SGDLS and CDR2 YYNGEE. J lost 2 bases, V lost 0 bases, and 8 bases had no gene match. This CDR3 spans 17 amino acids. DNA of the CDR3: TGTGCCAGCAGCGTAGTGGGAGGGACCAGACCCTACAATGAGCAGTTCTTC. As protein: CASSVVGGTRPYNEQFF.

This clone was recorded once. This chain uses TRBV4-1 with TRBJ1-5, with D possibly matching TRBD1 (5 bases). V dropped 4 bases and J dropped 7 bases, with 20 bases sitting between them. Looked up from germline, CDR1 is MGHRA and CDR2 is YSYEKL. This CDR3 comprises 16 residues. The CDR3 region is CASSRIEGGRDQPQHF. CDR3 nucleotide sequence: TGCGCCAGCAGCCGGATAGAAGGAGGGAGGGACCAGCCCCAGCATTTT.

The V and J genes are TRBV4-3 and TRBJ1-1; TRBD1 agrees at 12 bases. CDR1 and CDR2 from the germline V gene are LGHNA and YSLEER. J gave up 7 bases and V 3 bases, and 6 bases lay outside the gene matches. The CDR3 sequence is 15 residues long. The DNA of the CDR3 is TGCGCCAGCAGCCACGGGACAGGGGGCTCGTATGAAGCTTTCTTT. Its translation is CASSHGTGGSYEAFF.

The CDR3 loop reads CARSGVGLPEQYF. The CDR3 DNA follows: TGTGCCCGGTCGGGCGTAGGACTTCCCGAGCAGTACTTC. The chain joins TRBV5-6 to TRBJ2-7; possibly TRBD2 for D (5 bases). The germline gives CDR1 SGHDT, CDR2 YYEEEE. The CDR3 is 13 residues long. The germline V and J ends were trimmed by 10 bases and 6 bases, with 20 bases remaining between them.